These 19 T cell receptor beta chains originate from one sample sequenced in a study of cytomegalovirus exposure and HLA in healthy donors. Primers: 60 Vbeta forward and 13 Jbeta reverse. Here immunoSEQ multiplex PCR was the method, and the copy in TCRdb shows in-frame clones only, minus some. The table lists about 150,000 clones, approximately 81% of them singletons. Material: PBMCs. The receptor set was obtained from a woman aged 18-29 years in good health and CMV-seronegative.

V and J are TRBV19 and TRBJ2-3; no clear D gene. The V and J ends lost 5 bases and 2 bases respectively, with 5 bases between them. In germline, CDR1 is LNHDA, CDR2 SQIVND (reference sequence). This CDR3 is 12 amino acids long. CDR3 region: CASSADTDTQYF. In nucleotides, the CDR3 is TGTGCCAGTAGTGCGGACACAGATACGCAGTATTTT.

V gene TRBV2 combines with J gene TRBJ2-2, with TRBD2 identical over 9 bases. V shed 4 bases, J shed 6 bases, and the junction held 9 bases outside the gene matches. Germline CDR1 and CDR2: SNHLY and FYNNEI. CDR3 length: 16 amino acids. This CDR3 is CASSVGVAGEAGELFF. CDR3 sequence (DNA): TGTGCCAGCAGTGTAGGGGTAGCGGGAGAGGCCGGGGAGCTGTTTTTT.

V usage is TRBV19 and J usage is TRBJ1-5; D not certain. CDR1 and CDR2 from the germline V gene are LNHDA and SQIVND (reference sequence). V lost 0 bases, J lost 4 bases, and 7 bases lay in between. The CDR3 length is 14 residues. The CDR3 sequence is CASSIEGGNQPQHF. The CDR3 coding sequence is TGTGCCAGTAGTATAGAAGGAGGGAATCAGCCCCAGCATTTT.

V and J are TRBV6-1 and TRBJ1-2, with 7 nucleotides matching TRBD1. The length of the CDR3 is 14 residues. V was pared by 8 bases and J by 7 bases, with 13 bases of the junction left unmatched. Per germline, CDR1 MNHNS and CDR2 SASEGT. CDR3 region: CASQGTAGLFGYTF. CDR3 coding DNA: TGTGCCAGCCAAGGGACAGCCGGGTTGTTTGGCTACACCTTC.

This clone was seen just once. V is TRBV5-1 and J is TRBJ2-1; 10 bases are shared with TRBD2. The CDR3 has 16 residues. Germline V gene sequence: CDR1 SGHRS, CDR2 YFSETQ. Unmatched junction bases numbered 10, after V lost 2 bases and J lost 8 bases. The CDR3 here is CASSFGASGSHDEQFF. The CDR3 nucleotides are TGCGCCAGCAGCTTCGGCGCTAGCGGGAGTCACGATGAGCAGTTCTTC.

The rearrangement uses TRBV7-2 and TRBJ2-7; TRBD1 agrees at 7 bases. This CDR3 has 15 amino acids. CDR1 and CDR2 from the germline V gene are SGHTA and FQGNSA. Germline trimming cut 5 bases from V and 5 bases from J; bases unmatched to any gene: 12. CDR3 sequence: CASSVTGTDFHEQYF. In nucleotides, the CDR3 is TGTGCCAGCAGCGTTACCGGGACAGACTTTCACGAGCAGTACTTC. The complete variable domain, with remaining parts taken from reference TRBV7-2 and TRBJ2-7, reads GAGVSQSPSNKVTEKGKDVELRCDPISGHTALYWYRQSLGQGLEFLIYFQGNSAPDKSGLPSDRFSAERTGGSVSTLTIQRTQQEDSAVYLCASSVTGTDFHEQYFGPGTRLTVT.

The genes are TRBV5-1 and TRBJ2-7; 13 bases map to TRBD2. The CDR3 is made up of 15 amino acids. After removal of 4 bases from V and 3 bases from J, the junction contained 4 bases not matched to a gene. The germline V gene has CDR1 SGHRS and CDR2 YFSETQ. CDR3 bases: TGCGCCAGCAGCCAGGGACTAGCGGGAAGCTACGAGCAGTACTTC. This sequence encodes CASSQGLAGSYEQYF.

The V call is TRBV6-5, the J call TRBJ2-3; a possible D gene is TRBD2 (5 bases). The CDR3 is 15 residues long. Deletions cut 2 bases from V and 2 bases from J, with 11 bases between. CDR1 is MNHEY and CDR2 is SVGAGI in the germline V gene. The CDR3 bases are TGTGCCAGCAGTTACCGAGGACTCGACACAGATACGCAGTATTTT. It is translated as CASSYRGLDTDTQYF.

The chain couples TRBV15 to TRBJ2-7, with 8 bases identical to TRBD1. The germline V gene has CDR1 LNHNV and CDR2 YYDKDF (reference sequence). The CDR3 spans 14 residues. After removal of 3 bases from V and 3 bases from J, the junction contained 4 bases not matched to a gene. This CDR3 is CATSSGQGIYEQYF. The CDR3 DNA sequence: TGTGCCACCAGCAGTGGACAGGGAATCTACGAGCAGTACTTC.

The chain joins TRBV5-4 to TRBJ2-7, with D perhaps matching TRBD2 (6 bases). Trimming shortened V by 0 bases and J by 1 base, and 8 bases separated the two germline ends. This CDR3 spans 14 amino acids. From germline, CDR1 is SGHNT and CDR2 YYREEE (reference sequence). The CDR3 protein is CASSLVEGSYEQYF. The CDR3 bases are TGTGCCAGCAGCTTGGTGGAGGGGTCCTACGAGCAGTACTTC.

The rearrangement uses TRBV28 and TRBJ2-5, with D uncertain. The J call may not be correct, given that the DNA end is closer to TRBJ2-7. This CDR3 contains 14 residues. Germline loops: CDR1 MDHEN, CDR2 SYDVKM. The CDR3 region is CASSPVPFKREQYF. Written as DNA, the CDR3 is TGTGCCAGCAGTCCGGTCCCGTTTAAGCGCGAGCAGTACTTC.

J is TRBJ2-3 and V is TRBV5-1; tentative D call: TRBD2 (5 bases). The CDR3 length is 14 residues. CDR1 is SGHRS and CDR2 is YFSETQ in the germline V gene. V was cut by 7 bases and J by 3 bases, with 15 bases left in between. CDR3 in amino acids: CASLLRPGTDTQYF. CDR3 DNA: TGCGCCAGCCTCCTCCGCCCGGGGACAGATACGCAGTATTTT. The whole variable domain, filled in from reference TRBV5-1 and TRBJ2-3, reads KAGVTQTPRYLIKTRGQQVTLSCSPISGHRSVSWYQQTPGQGLQFLFEYFSETQRNKGNFPGRFSGRQFSNSRSEMNVSTLELGDSALYLCASLLRPGTDTQYFGPGTRLTVL.

The V call is TRBV5-1, the J call TRBJ2-2; 8 bases line up with TRBD1. CDR3 size: 14 residues. Germline V gives CDR1 SGHRS, CDR2 YFSETQ. Trimming removed 4 bases from V and 7 bases from J; junction bases left unmatched: 6. Here the CDR3 DNA reads TGCGCCAGCAGCCCAGGGGGCGCAATCGGGGAGCTGTTTTTT. As protein: CASSPGGAIGELFF.

The chain employs TRBV6-5 and TRBJ2-5; 10 bases align to TRBD1. With the DNA end fitting TRBJ2-7 better, the J assignment may be wrong. The CDR3 contains 14 residues. The germline V gene encodes CDR1 MNHEY and CDR2 SVGAGI. The CDR3 region has the DNA TGTGCCAGCAGTACCGGACAGGGGGTGGGCGAGCAGTACTTC. Protein: CASSTGQGVGEQYF.

The genes are TRBV14 and TRBJ2-7; no clear D. V was trimmed by 0 bases and J by 6 bases, leaving 30 bases between them. Germline-derived CDR1 and CDR2 are SGHDN and FVKESK. The CDR3 length is 20 residues. The CDR3 DNA is TGTGCCAGCAGCCAAGATGACGTCTCAAACTATATATTACTTTTGTCCGAGCAGTACTTC. This codes for CASSQDDVSNYILLLSEQYF.

V and J are TRBV14 and TRBJ1-1, with unresolved D. CDR1 SGHDN and CDR2 FVKESK come from the germline V gene. This CDR3 region has 13 residues. Trimming pared 3 bases from V and 7 bases from J, leaving 12 bases between. The CDR3 reads CASSQGQICEAFF. The CDR3 DNA reads as TGTGCCAGCAGCCAGGGCCAAATCTGTGAAGCTTTCTTT.

This clone was seen more than once but under ten times. The chain has TRBV6-6 and TRBJ1-3, with a weak D call TRBD1 (5 bases). This CDR3 region has 11 residues. V was clipped by 4 bases and J by 8 bases, with 6 bases between them. Germline CDR1 is MNHNY and CDR2 is SVGAGI (reference sequence). The CDR3 coding sequence is TGTGCCAGCAGTTGGGGCGACACCATATATTTT. Residues: CASSWGDTIYF.

This chain connects TRBV30 to TRBJ2-5; D not resolved. The CDR3 is made up of 12 amino acids. V was clipped by 6 bases and J by 1 base, with 9 bases between them. Germline V gives CDR1 GTSNPN, CDR2 SVGIG (reference sequence). The CDR3 bases are TGTGCCTGCCTGCCACTCCAAGAGACCCAGTACTTC. It is translated as CACLPLQETQYF.

The chain combines TRBV18 with TRBJ1-2; D may be TRBD1 (5 bases). V was shortened by 2 bases and J by 4 bases, with 11 bases between the two germline ends. This CDR3 is 14 amino acids long. CDR1 KGHSH and CDR2 LQKENI come from the germline V gene. The CDR3 DNA follows: TGTGCCAGCTCACCAACGGTCACAGGCTATGGCTACACCTTC. The encoded protein is CASSPTVTGYGYTF.